Following are 30 T cell receptor beta chains from one sample sequenced in a study of shared clonotypes between healthy human individuals. The method was immunoSEQ multiplex PCR; TCRdb's version includes in-frame clones alone and lacks a portion of them. The sample includes roughly 380,000 clones, 90% to 98% of them seen just once. Specimen: memory CD8+ T cells sorted from blood. Subset given: CD45RO+ cells pooled with CCR7-negative TemRA cells. These receptors came from a man younger than 45 in good health.

V is TRBV6-8 and J is TRBJ2-5; 10 bases line up with TRBD1. V shed 5 bases and J 4 bases; nucleotides not matched to a gene: 4. This CDR3 spans 14 amino acids. Germline V gene data show CDR1 as MNHGY and CDR2 as SAAAGT. In DNA, the CDR3 is TGTGCCAGCAGTACCGGGACAGGGGTAGAGACCCAGTACTTC. Its protein is CASSTGTGVETQYF.

The gene calls are TRBV5-5 and TRBJ2-7, with 11 bases lining up with TRBD2. The germline CDR1 and CDR2 sequences are SGHKS and YYEKEE (reference sequence). Germline trimming cut 0 bases from V and 4 bases from J; bases unmatched to any gene: 6. The CDR3 totals 16 residues. The CDR3 bases are TGTGCCAGCAGCTTGGGGGTTAGCGGGAGGGCATACGAGCAGTACTTC. Translated: CASSLGVSGRAYEQYF. The whole variable domain, remainder taken from reference TRBV5-5 and TRBJ2-7, is DAGVTQSPTHLIKTRGQQVTLRCSPISGHKSVSWYQQVLGQGPQFIFQYYEKEERGRGNFPDRFSARQFPNYSSELNVNALLLGDSALYLCASSLGVSGRAYEQYFGPGTRLTVT.

The genes are TRBV27 and TRBJ2-2; D is undetermined. Between the trimmed V and J ends, which lost 2 bases and 6 bases, there was a span of 4 bases. The CDR3 has 12 residues. Germline values: CDR1 MNHEY, CDR2 SMNVEV (reference sequence). The CDR3 DNA sequence: TGTGCCAGCAGTTTAAGGGCCGGGGAGCTGTTTTTT. This encodes CASSLRAGELFF.

The rearrangement links TRBV11-3 to TRBJ1-5, with D perhaps matching TRBD1 (6 bases). CDR3 length: 16 amino acids. V was shortened by 11 bases and J by 0 bases, with 20 bases between the two germline ends. Germline V gene lookup returns CDR1 SGHNT and CDR2 YENEEA. The chain's CDR3 is CAGKGGRLYSNQPQHF. The CDR3 DNA reads as TGTGCCGGAAAAGGGGGAAGGTTATATAGCAATCAGCCCCAGCATTTT.

This chain connects TRBV7-9 to TRBJ1-5; the match to TRBD1 covers 8 bases. Trimming cost V 1 base and J 5 bases; bases outside gene matches: 10. There are 17 residues in the CDR3. The germline gives CDR1 SEHNR, CDR2 FQNEAQ (reference sequence). The CDR3 reads CASSLVGPGTGYQPQHF. CDR3 DNA: TGTGCCAGCAGCTTAGTTGGCCCCGGGACAGGATATCAGCCCCAGCATTTT.

CDR3 amino acids: CASSQEKTDVGSGNTIYF. The CDR3 DNA follows: TGTGCCAGCAGCCAAGAAAAGACTGACGTCGGTTCTGGAAACACCATATATTTT. The gene calls are TRBV4-2 and TRBJ1-3; D ambiguous. Trimming removed 0 bases at V and 1 base at J, with 16 bases between. CDR1 is LGHNA, CDR2 YNFKEQ, per germline. There are 18 residues in the CDR3.

The V call is TRBV7-9, the J call TRBJ2-7; maybe TRBD1 (5 bases). The CDR3 covers 14 residues. Germline assignment: CDR1 SEHNR and CDR2 FQNEAQ (reference sequence). Trimming removed 2 bases from V and 2 bases from J, with 10 bases in between. The CDR3 loop reads CASSLIDRTYEQYF. CDR3 bases: TGTGCCAGCAGCTTAATCGACAGAACCTACGAGCAGTACTTC.

Only a few counts were recorded for this clone. This chain joins TRBV2 and TRBJ1-5; 10 bases are shared with TRBD1. This CDR3 has 13 residues. Germline V gene data show CDR1 as SNHLY and CDR2 as FYNNEI. The J segment lost 7 bases and the V segment lost 6 bases, leaving 3 bases of the junction unmatched. Written as DNA, the CDR3 is TGTGCCAGCAGATGGGGACAGGGGCAGCCCCAGCATTTT. Residues: CASRWGQGQPQHF. Full variable domain (missing parts from reference TRBV2 and TRBJ1-5): EPEVTQTPSHQVTQMGQEVILRCVPISNHLYFYWYRQILGQKVEFLVSFYNNEISEKSEIFDDQFSVERPDGSNFTLKIRSTKLEDSAMYFCASRWGQGQPQHFGDGTRLSIL.

This clone has a handful of counts. The chain has TRBV7-9 and TRBJ1-1; D perhaps matches TRBD1 (5 bases). This CDR3 has 14 amino acids. Per the germline V gene, CDR1 is SEHNR and CDR2 is FQNEAQ (reference sequence). V was cut by 3 bases and J by 0 bases, with 8 bases left in between. CDR3 loop: CASSFEGVNTEAFF. CDR3 in DNA: TGTGCCAGCAGCTTTGAAGGGGTGAACACTGAAGCTTTCTTT.

V is TRBV6-1 and J is TRBJ2-5, with TRBD1 identical over 7 bases. CDR3 size: 14 residues. Germline loops: CDR1 MNHNS, CDR2 SASEGT. After removal of 6 bases from V and 5 bases from J, the junction contained 9 bases not matched to a gene. The CDR3 is CASRDRFRRETQYF. In DNA form, the CDR3 reads TGTGCCAGCAGGGACAGGTTCCGAAGGGAGACCCAGTACTTC.

The count of this clone is one. V usage is TRBV10-3 and J usage is TRBJ2-5, with no clear D. The end of the DNA is better explained by TRBJ2-7, so the J call may be wrong. Germline lookup yields CDR1 ENHRY and CDR2 SYGVKD. The CDR3 consists of 14 residues. CDR3 coding DNA: TGTGCCATCAGATCTAGAATGTCGTCGGACGAGCAGTACTTC. Translation: CAIRSRMSSDEQYF.

This clone was recorded only once. J is TRBJ2-7 and V is TRBV2, with 8 bases that match TRBD2. CDR1 and CDR2 (germline): SNHLY, FYNNEI. This CDR3 spans 14 amino acids. V lost 1 base to trimming and J lost 2 bases; unmatched junction nucleotides: 1. The CDR3 bases are TGTGCCAGCAGTGAAGGACTAGCGACCTACGAGCAGTACTTC. It encodes CASSEGLATYEQYF.

The chain employs TRBV28 and TRBJ1-1; 9 positions match TRBD1. Germline V CDR1 and CDR2: MDHEN, SYDVKM. This CDR3 region has 16 residues. V was clipped by 4 bases and J by 1 base; unmatched bases: 7. The CDR3 DNA is TGTGCCAGCAGTTCCCGGGACAGGGATAAGAACACTGAAGCTTTCTTT. Translation gives CASSSRDRDKNTEAFF.

This rearrangement joins TRBV11-2 to TRBJ2-2; the D is unclear. V lost 5 bases and J lost 6, with 13 bases in between. The CDR3 totals 14 residues. Germline V gives CDR1 SGHAT, CDR2 FQNNGV. The CDR3 nucleotides are TGTGCCAGCAGCCCTACTCAGGTTCCCGGGGAGCTGTTTTTT. It codes for CASSPTQVPGELFF.

This clone was counted a single time. The chain has TRBV18 and TRBJ2-7; 8 positions agree with TRBD1. The V and J ends lost 1 base and 6 bases, in that order; junction bases with no gene match: 5. The CDR3 runs to 14 residues. Germline lookup yields CDR1 KGHSH and CDR2 LQKENI. CDR3 amino acids: CASSPRGQETEQYF. The DNA for the CDR3 is TGTGCCAGCTCACCACGGGGACAGGAGACCGAGCAGTACTTC.

The chain couples TRBV5-4 to TRBJ2-4, with 7 positions matching TRBD1. This CDR3 is built from 12 residues. Germline CDR1 and CDR2: SGHNT and YYREEE (reference sequence). The V gene end was trimmed by 0 bases and the J gene end by 9 bases; junction bases not matched to a gene: 0. CDR3 in amino acids: CASSLGQGIQYF. CDR3 DNA: TGTGCCAGCAGCTTGGGACAGGGCATTCAGTACTTC.

The gene calls are TRBV5-1 and TRBJ1-4; the D gene is possibly TRBD1 (5 bases). The CDR3 length is 14 residues. The germline V gene has CDR1 SGHRS and CDR2 YFSETQ. V dropped 5 bases and J dropped 0 bases, with 8 bases sitting between them. For the CDR3, the DNA is TGCGCCAGCAGACAGGTAGCAACTAATGAAAAACTGTTTTTT. Its protein is CASRQVATNEKLFF.

The table lists this clone with a count of one. The V gene is TRBV29-1, the J gene TRBJ2-3; no firm D call. Trimming left V 5 bases short and J 5 bases short, with 5 bases between. CDR1 SQVTM and CDR2 ANQGSEA come from the germline V gene. This CDR3 is 10 amino acids long. The CDR3 sequence: CSVYIDTQYF. The CDR3 DNA is TGCAGCGTTTATATAGATACGCAGTATTTT.

The rearrangement joins TRBV7-8 to TRBJ2-3; D is uncertain. The V end lost 2 bases, the J end lost 2 bases, and 14 bases lay between the germline ends. CDR3 length: 16 amino acids. CDR1 SGHVS and CDR2 FQNEAQ come from the germline V gene. CDR3 in DNA: TGTGCCAGCAGCTTATGGATCGCGTCCCTCACAGATACGCAGTATTTT. Its translation is CASSLWIASLTDTQYF.

The rearrangement joins TRBV6-6 to TRBJ2-7; D possibly matches TRBD1 or TRBD2 (5 bases each). Trimming removed 7 bases from V and 3 bases from J, with 16 bases in between. CDR1 is MNHNY, CDR2 SVGAGI, per germline (reference sequence). The CDR3 covers 14 residues. The CDR3 coding sequence is TGTGCCAGCACCCTAATGAGGGACCGCTACGAGCAGTACTTC. Protein: CASTLMRDRYEQYF.

The chain recombines TRBV13 with TRBJ2-1, with 9 bases aligning to TRBD2. CDR3 length: 15 residues. V lost 6 bases to trimming and J lost 4 bases; unmatched junction nucleotides: 7. Germline-derived CDR1 and CDR2 are PRHDT and FYEKMQ (reference sequence). This chain's CDR3 is CASRETSGGYNEQFF. The CDR3 DNA reads as TGTGCCAGCAGAGAGACTAGCGGAGGGTACAATGAGCAGTTCTTC. Combining the CDR3 with reference TRBV13 and TRBJ2-1 gives the whole variable domain AAGVIQSPRHLIKEKRETATLKCYPIPRHDTVYWYQQGPGQDPQFLISFYEKMQSDKGSIPDRFSAQQFSDYHSELNMSSLELGDSALYFCASRETSGGYNEQFFGPGTRLTVL.

CDR3 protein: CASTTGREDTQYF. The CDR3 bases are TGTGCCAGCACGACAGGCAGAGAAGATACGCAGTATTTT. The chain joins TRBV28 to TRBJ2-3, with a possible D match to TRBD1 (6 bases). CDR1 MDHEN and CDR2 SYDVKM come from the germline V gene. The ends were cut back, 7 bases at V and 5 bases at J, with 13 bases in the middle. The CDR3 loop spans 13 amino acids.

V usage is TRBV7-2 and J usage is TRBJ1-1, with a possible D match to TRBD1 (6 bases). CDR1 SGHTA and CDR2 FQGNSA come from the germline V gene. This CDR3 contains 14 residues. V dropped 1 base and J dropped 5 bases, with 11 bases sitting between them. Here the CDR3 reads CASSLGTRGTEAFF. The CDR3 nucleotides are TGTGCCAGCAGCTTAGGTACCAGGGGTACTGAAGCTTTCTTT.

The chain carries TRBV2 and TRBJ2-1; 13 nucleotides agree with TRBD2. V gave up 9 bases and J gave up 4 bases; unmatched junction bases: 3. The V gene's germline CDR1 is SNHLY and CDR2 FYNNEI. This CDR3 is built from 14 residues. The CDR3 reads CASRLAGGYNEQFF. The CDR3 DNA is TGTGCCAGTAGACTAGCGGGAGGTTACAATGAGCAGTTCTTC.

The chain links TRBV10-3 to TRBJ2-7; 8 nucleotides align to TRBD1. CDR1 ENHRY and CDR2 SYGVKD come from the germline V gene. This CDR3 has 15 residues. The V gene end was trimmed by 3 bases and the J gene end by 3 bases; junction bases not matched to a gene: 7. The CDR3 coding sequence is TGTGCCATCAGTGATTTGGACAGGGAGTACTACGAGCAGTACTTC. It encodes CAISDLDREYYEQYF.

The chain links TRBV11-1 to TRBJ1-2, with no clear D. CDR3 length: 14 residues. V was pared by 1 base and J by 0 bases, with 6 bases between. Germline-derived CDR1 and CDR2 are SGHAT and FQDESV (reference sequence). Here the CDR3 reads CASSLGPANYGYTF. The CDR3 nucleotides are TGTGCCAGCAGCTTAGGACCAGCTAACTATGGCTACACCTTC. Variable domain in full (rest from reference TRBV11-1 and TRBJ1-2): EAEVAQSPRYKITEKSQAVAFWCDPISGHATLYWYRQILGQGPELLVQFQDESVVDDSQLPKDRFSAERLKGVDSTLKIQPAELGDSAMYLCASSLGPANYGYTFGSGTRLTVV.

This CDR3 reads CATSAHGGGTSGYEQYF. The CDR3 DNA reads as TGTGCCACCAGCGCCCATGGCGGGGGGACTAGCGGCTACGAGCAGTACTTC. This chain links TRBV15 with TRBJ2-7; 11 positions agree with TRBD2. V shed 5 bases, J shed 3 bases, and the junction held 12 bases outside the gene matches. The CDR3 is made up of 17 amino acids. CDR1 and CDR2 from the germline V gene are LNHNV and YYDKDF (reference sequence).

The chain couples TRBV9 to TRBJ2-7; TRBD2 matches at 10 bases. In germline, CDR1 is SGDLS, CDR2 YYNGEE. With 4 bases clipped from V and 7 bases from J, the junction kept 5 bases outside the gene matches. The CDR3 is made up of 13 amino acids. The CDR3 loop is CASSPGLAREQYF. CDR3 sequence (DNA): TGTGCCAGCAGCCCGGGACTAGCGCGGGAGCAGTACTTC.

This clone was recorded only once. The chain combines TRBV7-2 with TRBJ2-2, with TRBD2 as a possible D gene (6 bases). Between the trimmed V and J ends, which lost 2 bases and 5 bases, there was a span of 15 bases. Germline CDR1 and CDR2: SGHTA and FQGNSA. The CDR3 contains 16 residues. The CDR3 sequence is CASSLYSGSGTGELFF. Here the CDR3 DNA reads TGTGCCAGCAGCTTATACTCCGGGAGCGGTACCGGGGAGCTGTTTTTT.

V and J are TRBV30 and TRBJ2-7; a possible D gene is TRBD1 (5 bases). This CDR3 comprises 13 residues. Per the germline V gene, CDR1 is GTSNPN and CDR2 is SVGIG (reference sequence). Trimming removed 0 bases at V and 6 bases at J, with 12 bases between. CDR3 coding DNA: TGTGCCTGGAGTGTGGGGCAGGCGGCCGAGCAGTACTTC. Protein: CAWSVGQAAEQYF.